This T cell receptor beta chain was observed in a study of long-term antiretroviral therapy in people with HIV. Germline V lookup: CDR1 SEHNR, CDR2 FQNEAQ (reference sequence). V shed 5 bases, J shed 5 bases, and the junction held 5 bases outside the gene matches. The CDR3 extends over 14 amino acids. Run at survey level, the immunoSEQ assay was version v3.0. The repertoire was sequenced with immunoSEQ multiplex PCR; TCRdb's copy has only in-frame clones and lacks some. This sample has roughly 40,000 clones, with around 88% found just once. The sample consisted of unsorted PBMCs, taken just before starting antiretroviral therapy. The chain recombines TRBV7-9 with TRBJ1-5; 8 bases match TRBD1. This TCR came from a woman aged 18-29 years with HIV. The CDR3 nucleotides read TGTGCCAGCAGCCATCCAGGGGGCGATCAGCCCCAGCATTTT. Residues: CASSHPGGDQPQHF.